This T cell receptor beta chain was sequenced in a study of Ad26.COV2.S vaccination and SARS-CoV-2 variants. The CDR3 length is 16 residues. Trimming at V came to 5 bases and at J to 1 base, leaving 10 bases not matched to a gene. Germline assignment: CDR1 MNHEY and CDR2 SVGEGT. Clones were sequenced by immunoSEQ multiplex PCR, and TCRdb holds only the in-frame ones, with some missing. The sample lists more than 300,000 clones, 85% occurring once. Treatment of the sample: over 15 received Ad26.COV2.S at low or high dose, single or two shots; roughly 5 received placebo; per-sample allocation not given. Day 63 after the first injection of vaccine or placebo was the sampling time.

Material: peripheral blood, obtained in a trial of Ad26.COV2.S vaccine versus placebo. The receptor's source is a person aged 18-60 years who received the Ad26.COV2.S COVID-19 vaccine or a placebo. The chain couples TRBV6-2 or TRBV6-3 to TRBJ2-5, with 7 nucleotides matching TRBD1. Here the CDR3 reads CASSPVDRDVQETQYF. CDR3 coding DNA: TGTGCCAGCAGTCCCGTCGACAGGGATGTCCAAGAGACCCAGTACTTC.